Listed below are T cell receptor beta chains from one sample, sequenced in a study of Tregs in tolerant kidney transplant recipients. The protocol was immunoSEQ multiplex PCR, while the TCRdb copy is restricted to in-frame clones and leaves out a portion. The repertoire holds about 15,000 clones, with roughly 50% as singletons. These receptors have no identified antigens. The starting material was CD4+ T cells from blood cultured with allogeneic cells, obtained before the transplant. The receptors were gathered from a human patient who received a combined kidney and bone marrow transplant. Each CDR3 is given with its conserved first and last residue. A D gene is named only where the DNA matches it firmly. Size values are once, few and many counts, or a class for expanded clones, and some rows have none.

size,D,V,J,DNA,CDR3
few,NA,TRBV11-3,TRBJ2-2,TGTGCCAGCAGCTTAAATCCGGGGACCGGGGAGCTGTTTTTT,CASSLNPGTGELFF
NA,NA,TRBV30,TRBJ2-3,TGTGCCTGGAGTCAGGCAGTCACAGATACGCAGTATTTT,CAWSQAVTDTQYF
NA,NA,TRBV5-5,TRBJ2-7,TGTGCCAGCAGCTTCACTCGAGGGGGCTACGAGCAGTACTTC,CASSFTRGGYEQYF
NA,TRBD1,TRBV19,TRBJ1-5,TGTGCCAGTAGTCAGCCACAGGGGGCGGACCAGCCCCAGCATTTT,CASSQPQGADQPQHF
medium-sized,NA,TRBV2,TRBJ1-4,TGTGCCAGCAGTTTGAATACAGGGGAAAAACTGTTTTTT,CASSLNTGEKLFF
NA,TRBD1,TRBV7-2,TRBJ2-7,TGTGCCAGCAGCCCGCCCGGGACAGTCTACGAGCAGTACTTC,CASSPPGTVYEQYF
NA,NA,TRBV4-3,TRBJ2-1,TGCGCCAGCAGCAGAACGGTATCCTACAATGAGCAGTTCTTC,CASSRTVSYNEQFF
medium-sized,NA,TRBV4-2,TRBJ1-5,TGTGCCAGCAGCCAACAGGGTAATGGCAATCAGCCCCAGCATTTT,CASSQQGNGNQPQHF
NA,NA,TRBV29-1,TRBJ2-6,TGCAGCGTTGTCCGCGAGGGTGCGGCTGGGGCCAACGTCCTGACTTTC,CSVVREGAAGANVLTF
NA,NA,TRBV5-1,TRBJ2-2,TGCGCCAGCAGCTCGGGACAATCGAACACCGGGGAGCTGTTTTTT,CASSSGQSNTGELFF
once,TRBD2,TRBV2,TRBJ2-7,TGTGCCAGCAGTGAAGCTGGGGCCTTAATCGGGAGGGTCGAGCAGTACTTC,CASSEAGALIGRVEQYF
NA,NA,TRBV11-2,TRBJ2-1,TGTGCCAGCAGCTGGTCGCGGGACGGAAGTTATGAGCAGTTCTTC,CASSWSRDGSYEQFF
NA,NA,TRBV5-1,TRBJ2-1,TGCGCCAGCAGCTTCGCCACAGGGAGCTCCTACAATGAGCAGTTCTTC,CASSFATGSSYNEQFF
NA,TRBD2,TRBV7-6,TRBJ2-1,TGTGCCAGCAGCTTCCGGCCTAGCGGGGTCTACAATGAGCAGTTCTTC,CASSFRPSGVYNEQFF
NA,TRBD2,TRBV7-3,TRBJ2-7,TGTGCCAGCAGCCAATCCGGGGGACTAGCACTACAGTACTTC,CASSQSGGLALQYF
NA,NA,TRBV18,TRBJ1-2,TGTGCCAGCTCACAAACGACAGGCAGCTATGGCTACACCTTC,CASSQTTGSYGYTF
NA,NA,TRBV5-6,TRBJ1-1,TGTGCCAGCAGCTTCCGGACAGTTTTGAACACTGAAGCTTTCTTT,CASSFRTVLNTEAFF
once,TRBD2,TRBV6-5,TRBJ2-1,TGTGCCAGCAGTTTGACTAGCGGGAGGTCTTACAATGAGCAGTTCTTC,CASSLTSGRSYNEQFF
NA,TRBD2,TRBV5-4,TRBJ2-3,TGTGCCAGCAGCCCGACTAGCGGAACCACAGATACGCAGTATTTT,CASSPTSGTTDTQYF
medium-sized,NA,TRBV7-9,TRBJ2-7,TGTGCCAGCAGCTTACGGGGGGCTGGCGAGCAGTACTTC,CASSLRGAGEQYF
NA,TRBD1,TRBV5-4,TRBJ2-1,TGTGCCAGCAGCCAGGGACAGGGGACCTACAATGAGCAGTTCTTC,CASSQGQGTYNEQFF
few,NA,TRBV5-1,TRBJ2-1,TGCGCCAGCAGCTGGGGTTCCGGGACTTCCTACAATGAGCAGTTCTTC,CASSWGSGTSYNEQFF